This T cell receptor (beta chain) was sequenced in a study of T-cell memory formation after mild COVID-19. With constant-segment primers, 5'RACE yielded cDNA libraries of TCR alpha and TCR beta that carried sample barcodes and UMIs. One entry per CDR3 protein results from TCRdb running MiXCR on the 5' RACE reads. The sample has about 470,000 distinct CDR3 sequences, 15% to 20% seen once. Concerning this clonotype: Its specificity is not known.

The V and J ends lost 0 bases and 7 bases respectively, with 10 bases between them. Germline CDR1 reads SGHRS; CDR2 reads YFSETQ. CDR3 length equals 14 residues. Study-wide findings and caveats: From day 15 to 85, contracting clones were balanced between CD4 and CD8, whereas later expanders leaned toward CD4+. Whether second-wave clones peaking at day 37 were SARS-CoV-2 specific went unconfirmed.

The genes are TRBV5-1 and TRBJ2-2, with D hard to call. This TCR was recovered from an adult woman who had mild COVID-19 (a few samples of this study predate the infection). Cell type and time point are not known. Sequencing was performed on PBMCs or a T cell subset sorted from them (not recorded which). The CDR3 nucleotides are TGCGCCAGCAGCTTGGGAACGTTTGTCGGGGAGCTGTTTTTT. Residues: CASSLGTFVGELFF.